This section outlines one TCR beta chain sequence together with its context. Its antigen is currently unknown. Vbeta (60) and Jbeta (13) primers were used in the PCR. Sequencing used immunoSEQ multiplex PCR; TCRdb keeps in-frame clones, though not all of them. Seen in this sample are about 210,000 clones; the ten most common clones hold more than 0.75%. This entry comes from a study of cytomegalovirus exposure and HLA in healthy donors. Overall study findings and caveats: Donor immune exposure was known only as CMV serostatus.

Between the trimmed V and J ends, which lost 4 bases and 3 bases, there was a span of 13 bases. Germline lookup yields CDR1 SNHLY and CDR2 FYNNEI. This CDR3 comprises 15 residues. The sample consisted of PBMCs. This chain connects TRBV2 to TRBJ1-5; a possible D gene is TRBD1 (5 bases). This sequence was found in a woman in her 30s in good health and CMV-seropositive. The CDR3, as DNA: TGTGCCAGCAGTGCCCTTACAGGCTACAATCAGCCCCAGCATTTT. Its translation is CASSALTGYNQPQHF.